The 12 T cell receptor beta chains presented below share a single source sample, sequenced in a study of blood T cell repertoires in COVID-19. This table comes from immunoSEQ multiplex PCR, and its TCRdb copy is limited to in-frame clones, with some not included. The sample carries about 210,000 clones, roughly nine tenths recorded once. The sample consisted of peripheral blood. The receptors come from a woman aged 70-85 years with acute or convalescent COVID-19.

The CDR3 reads CASTGAANEKLFF. For the CDR3, the DNA is TGTGCCAGTACAGGGGCTGCTAATGAAAAACTGTTTTTT. This sequence joins TRBV19 and TRBJ1-4; tentatively, D is TRBD1 (6 bases). This CDR3 has 13 amino acids. Trimming shortened V by 7 bases and J by 3 bases, and 9 bases separated the two germline ends. Germline V gives CDR1 LNHDA, CDR2 SQIVND (reference sequence). Combining the CDR3 with reference TRBV19 and TRBJ1-4 gives the whole variable domain DGGITQSPKYLFRKEGQNVTLSCEQNLNHDAMYWYRQDPGQGLRLIYYSQIVNDFQKGDIAEGYSVSREKKESFPLTVTSAQKNPTAFYLCASTGAANEKLFFGSGTQLSVL.

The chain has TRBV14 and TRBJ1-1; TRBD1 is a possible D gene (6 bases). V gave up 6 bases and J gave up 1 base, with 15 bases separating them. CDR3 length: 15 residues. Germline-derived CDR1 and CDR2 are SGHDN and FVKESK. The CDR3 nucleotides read TGTGCCAGCAGTCGACTTGGGGGCTCGAACACTGAAGCTTTCTTT. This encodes CASSRLGGSNTEAFF.

The CDR3 loop reads CASSQGGGAGSYEQYF. CDR3 sequence (DNA): TGTGCCAGCAGCCAAGGAGGAGGGGCGGGCTCCTACGAGCAGTACTTC. The chain uses TRBV14 and TRBJ2-7; a possible D gene is TRBD2 (6 bases). CDR1 SGHDN and CDR2 FVKESK come from the germline V gene. Trimming removed 1 base from V and 0 bases from J, with 13 bases in between. CDR3 length equals 16 residues.

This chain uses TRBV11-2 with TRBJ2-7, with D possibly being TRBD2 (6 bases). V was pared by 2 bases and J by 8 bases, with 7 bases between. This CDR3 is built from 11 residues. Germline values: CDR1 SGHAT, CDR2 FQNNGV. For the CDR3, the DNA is TGTGCCAGCAGCTTAACTAGCCAGCAGTACTTC. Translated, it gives CASSLTSQQYF.

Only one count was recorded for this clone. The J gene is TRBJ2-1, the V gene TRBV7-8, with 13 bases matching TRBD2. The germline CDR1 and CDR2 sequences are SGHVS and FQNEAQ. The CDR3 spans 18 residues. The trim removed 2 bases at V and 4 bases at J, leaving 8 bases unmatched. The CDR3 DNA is TGTGCCAGCAGCTTAAGGCCCACTAGCGGGAGGGCATACAATGAGCAGTTCTTC. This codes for CASSLRPTSGRAYNEQFF.

CDR3 nucleotide sequence: TGTGCCACCAGCACAGGGGGACCCTCTGGAAACACCATATATTTT. Amino acid sequence: CATSTGGPSGNTIYF. The V and J genes are TRBV15 and TRBJ1-3, with 7 positions matching TRBD1. CDR3 size: 15 residues. From germline, CDR1 is LNHNV and CDR2 YYDKDF (reference sequence). The V and J ends lost 4 bases and 0 bases, in that order; junction bases with no gene match: 3.

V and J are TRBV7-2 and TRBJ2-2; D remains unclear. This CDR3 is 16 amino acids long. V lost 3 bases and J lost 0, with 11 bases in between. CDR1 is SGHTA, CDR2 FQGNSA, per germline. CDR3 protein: CASSFRSTSNTGELFF. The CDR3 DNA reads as TGTGCCAGCAGCTTTAGGAGTACCTCGAACACCGGGGAGCTGTTTTTT.

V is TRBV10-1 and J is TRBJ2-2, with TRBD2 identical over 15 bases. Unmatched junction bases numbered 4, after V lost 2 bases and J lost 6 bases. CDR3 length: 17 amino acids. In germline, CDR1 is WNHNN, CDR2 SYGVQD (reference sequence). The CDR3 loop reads CASSEPGLAGGPGELFF. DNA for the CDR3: TGCGCCAGCAGTGAGCCCGGACTAGCGGGAGGGCCCGGGGAGCTGTTTTTT.

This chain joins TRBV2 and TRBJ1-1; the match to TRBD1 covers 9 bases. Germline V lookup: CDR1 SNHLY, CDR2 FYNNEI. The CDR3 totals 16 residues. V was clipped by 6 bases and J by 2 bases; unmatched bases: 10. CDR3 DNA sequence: TGTGCCAGCAGGATGGACAGGGGAAGTCGTAACACTGAAGCTTTCTTT. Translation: CASRMDRGSRNTEAFF.

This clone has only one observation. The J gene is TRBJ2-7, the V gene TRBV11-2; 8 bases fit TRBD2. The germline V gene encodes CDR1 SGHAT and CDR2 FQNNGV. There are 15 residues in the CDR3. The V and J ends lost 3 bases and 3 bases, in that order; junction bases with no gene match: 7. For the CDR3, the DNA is TGTGCCAGCAGCTTGGAAACGGGAGGGAACTACGAGCAGTACTTC. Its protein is CASSLETGGNYEQYF. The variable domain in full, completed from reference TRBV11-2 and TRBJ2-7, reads EAGVAQSPRYKIIEKRQSVAFWCNPISGHATLYWYQQILGQGPKLLIQFQNNGVVDDSQLPKDRFSAERLKGVDSTLKIQPAKLEDSAVYLCASSLETGGNYEQYFGPGTRLTVT.

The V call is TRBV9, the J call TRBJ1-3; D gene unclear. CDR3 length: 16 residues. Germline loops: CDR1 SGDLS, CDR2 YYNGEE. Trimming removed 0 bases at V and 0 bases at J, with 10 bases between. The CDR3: CASSVGVTRSGNTIYF. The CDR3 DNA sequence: TGTGCCAGCAGCGTAGGAGTCACCCGCTCTGGAAACACCATATATTTT. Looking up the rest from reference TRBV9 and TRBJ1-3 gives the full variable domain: DSGVTQTPKHLITATGQRVTLRCSPRSGDLSVYWYQQSLDQGLQFLIQYYNGEERAKGNILERFSAQQFPDLHSELNLSSLELGDSALYFCASSVGVTRSGNTIYFGEGSWLTVV.

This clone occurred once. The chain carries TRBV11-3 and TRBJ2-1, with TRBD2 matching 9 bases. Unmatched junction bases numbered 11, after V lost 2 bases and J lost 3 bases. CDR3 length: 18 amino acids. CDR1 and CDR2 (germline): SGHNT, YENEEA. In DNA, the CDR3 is TGTGCCAGCAGCTTAACCTCCACTAGCGGGCCTTTCTACAATGAGCAGTTCTTC. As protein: CASSLTSTSGPFYNEQFF.